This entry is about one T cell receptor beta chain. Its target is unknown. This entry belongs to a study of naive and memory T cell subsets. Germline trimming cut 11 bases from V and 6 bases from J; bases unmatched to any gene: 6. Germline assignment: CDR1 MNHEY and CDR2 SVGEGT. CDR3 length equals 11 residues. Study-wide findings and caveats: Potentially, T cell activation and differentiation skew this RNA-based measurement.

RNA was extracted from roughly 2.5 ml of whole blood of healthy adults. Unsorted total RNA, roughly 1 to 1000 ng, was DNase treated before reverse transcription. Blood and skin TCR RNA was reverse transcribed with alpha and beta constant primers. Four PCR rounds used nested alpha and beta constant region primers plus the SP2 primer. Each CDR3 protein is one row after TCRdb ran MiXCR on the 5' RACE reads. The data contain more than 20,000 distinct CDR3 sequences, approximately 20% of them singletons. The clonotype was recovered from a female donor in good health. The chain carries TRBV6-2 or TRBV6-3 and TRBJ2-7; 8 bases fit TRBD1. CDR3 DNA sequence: TGTGCCGGCGGACAGGGACGCGAGCAGTACTTC. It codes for CAGGQGREQYF.